This T cell receptor (beta chain) was observed in a study of early stage breast cancer tumors (dated by TCRdb to between 2016 and 2019). Concerning the study at large: Of the approximately 15 invasive breast tumors, more than 9 were found to be estrogen receptor-positive, progesterone receptor-positive and HER2-negative. Of the 12 ER+/PR+/HER2- tumors, eight were classified as invasive ductal carcinomas and four as invasive lobular carcinomas. The average read coverage per sample was about 10-fold. The samples as a whole yielded roughly 2,700,000 detected templates, corresponding to about 1.1 million unique clonotypes. Points the paper makes about the study in general: Enriched TCRB sequences shared across patients were found to be mostly commonly generated sequences that were unlikely to play an important role in the tumor microenvironment. Repertoires from blood and normal breast were more alike than repertoires from blood and tumor, and in about 90% of the 16 patients, comparing each tissue with blood separated tumor from normal. Chain pairing and functional markers such as CD4, CD8 and FOXP3 were missed by bulk genomic DNA sequencing of unsorted cells. Because the cohort was small, analysis by tumor subtype was not possible. About 2.7-fold higher T cell density and higher clonality were observed in tumors than in adjacent normal breast tissue.

This clone was seen only once. This clone's antigen is unknown. No base qualities exist here, and no much larger clone lies one base off it. Dicing about 20-55 mg of tumor tissue typically gave a DNA yield of more than 3 ug. The study profiled bulk TCR beta-chain repertoires in matched peripheral blood, tumor and adjacent normal breast tissue taken from over 15 patients with early-stage breast cancer. After resection, visually identified tumor tissue was excised and placed in prechilled RNAlater. Using a TissueLyser II, about 17-50 mg of tumor tissue was diced and homogenized in RLTplus buffer with beta-mercaptoethanol and antifoaming agent. Genomic DNA was extracted with the Qiagen AllPrep DNA/RNA Mini kit. Every sample was amplified as two independent genomic DNA replicates, using approximately 0.5 ug for blood and about 1.4 ug for tumor or normal breast. Following the manufacturer's instructions, the ImmunoSeq Intro kit was used to carry out TCRB sequencing on genomic DNA. Multiplex PCR was run for roughly 31 cycles using proprietary primers and spike-in control sequences for absolute quantification. Single-end 150-bp reads were used to sequence an 87-bp fragment spanning the CDR3 and the flanking V and J genes. Seven samples, with two replicates for each sample, were multiplexed per lane of an Illumina MiSeq using version 3.0 chemistry. Processing in the source paper ran as follows. Raw data were processed with the vendor's proprietary pipeline, and both replicates were merged into a single result per sample. To define clonotypes, the study grouped productive rearrangements that shared the V-gene family, CDR3 amino acid sequence and J-gene segment. To compute clonality, the normalized Shannon entropy (Pielou evenness) of TCRB abundances was subtracted from 1. T cell density was estimated by dividing total templates by the number of input cells inferred from the DNA input amount. Recon, run with its default parameters, was used to estimate overall repertoire diversity and clonality. A clonotype counted as tumor-enriched if its abundance in tumor exceeded 0.1% and was at least 32-fold higher than its abundance in normal breast. TCRdb re-hosts the immuneACCESS table, in-frame sequences only. Its copies lack some clones; in the studies checked, an unresolved V gene accounts for under half of them, and the cause for the rest is not known. That table is the source of V, J and clone size, and D and trimming were worked out from the DNA. The sample records tens of thousands of clones, roughly four fifths of which are singletons. Clones ranked in the top ten supply about 9.4% of the sample.

Its CDR3 holds 16 amino acids, cysteine through phenylalanine. The DNA shown is the 48-base CDR3, in frame from base 1. Unmatched junction bases come to 13, with V trimmed by 6 bases and J by 10 bases. Reading the germline V gene gives CDR1 MNHNS and CDR2 SASEGT. Sequenced sample: breast tumor tissue. The chain couples TRBV6-1 to TRBJ2-1; 12 nucleotides in the junction match TRBD2. This clonotype originated in a person between 30 and 45 years old with breast cancer. CDR3 reads: CASRESTTSGRLEQFF. The DNA is as follows: TGTGCCAGCAGAGAATCCACGACTAGCGGGAGACTCGAGCAGTTCTTC.